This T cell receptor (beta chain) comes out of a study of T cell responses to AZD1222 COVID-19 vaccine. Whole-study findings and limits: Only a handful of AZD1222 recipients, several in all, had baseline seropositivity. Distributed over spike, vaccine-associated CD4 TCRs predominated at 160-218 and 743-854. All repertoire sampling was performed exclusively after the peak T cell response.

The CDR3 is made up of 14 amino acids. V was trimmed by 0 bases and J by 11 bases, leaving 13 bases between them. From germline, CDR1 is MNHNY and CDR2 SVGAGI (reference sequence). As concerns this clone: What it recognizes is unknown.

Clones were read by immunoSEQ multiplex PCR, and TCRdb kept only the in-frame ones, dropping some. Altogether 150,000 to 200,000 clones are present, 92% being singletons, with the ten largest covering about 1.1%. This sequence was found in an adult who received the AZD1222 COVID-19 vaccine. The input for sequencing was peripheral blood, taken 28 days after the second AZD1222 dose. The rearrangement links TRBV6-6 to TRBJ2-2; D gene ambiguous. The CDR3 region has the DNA TGTGCCAGCAGTTACTCGATGAGGCCCGTAGAGCTGTTTTTT. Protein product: CASSYSMRPVELFF.